This T cell receptor (beta chain) was sequenced in a study of cytomegalovirus exposure and HLA in healthy donors. The PCR made use of 60 Vbeta and 13 Jbeta primers. TCRdb's copy holds only in-frame clones and misses some; the assay was immunoSEQ multiplex PCR. In the table there are approximately 150,000 clones, approximately 70% of which are singletons. Germline CDR1 LGHNA, CDR2 YSLEER. The V gene lost 0 bases and the J gene lost 1 base, with 10 bases spanning the gap. The length of the CDR3 is 16 residues. The specimen was PBMCs. The chain uses TRBV4-3 and TRBJ1-5, with a possible D match to TRBD1 (5 bases). The sequence derives from a woman under 30 in good health and CMV-seropositive. CDR3 region: CASSQDGGGSNQPQHF. The CDR3 coding sequence is TGCGCCAGCAGCCAAGATGGGGGAGGGAGCAATCAGCCCCAGCATTTT.